The 26 T cell receptor beta chains presented below share a single source sample, sequenced in a study of blood T cell repertoires in COVID-19. The repertoire was sequenced with immunoSEQ multiplex PCR; TCRdb's copy has only in-frame clones and lacks some. The sample has 200,000 to 300,000 clones; about 79% are singletons. Material for sequencing was peripheral blood. The receptors come from an elderly woman with acute or convalescent COVID-19.

V usage is TRBV15 and J usage is TRBJ1-4, with D perhaps TRBD1 (5 bases). The CDR3 runs to 15 residues. Trimming stripped 0 bases from V and 5 bases from J, with 10 bases between. Germline-derived CDR1 and CDR2 are LNHNV and YYDKDF (reference sequence). DNA for the CDR3: TGTGCCACCAGCAGAGAAGGGACTACAAATGAAAAACTGTTTTTT. It codes for CATSREGTTNEKLFF.

The genes are TRBV7-3 and TRBJ1-5, with D unclear. Germline loops: CDR1 SGHTA, CDR2 FQGTGA. The CDR3 length is 15 residues. V was trimmed by 1 base and J by 6 bases, leaving 13 bases between them. The CDR3 is CASSLNGGIGQPQHF. CDR3 coding DNA: TGTGCCAGCAGCTTAAATGGCGGGATCGGTCAGCCCCAGCATTTT.

The chain couples TRBV29-1 to TRBJ2-3, with 8 bases lining up with TRBD1. Losses at the gene ends were 2 bases for V and 3 bases for J; bases not matched to a gene: 7. CDR1 is SQVTM, CDR2 ANQGSEA, per germline. The CDR3 extends over 15 amino acids. Here the CDR3 reads CSVETGGPGTDTQYF. The CDR3 nucleotides read TGCAGCGTTGAAACAGGGGGTCCAGGGACAGATACGCAGTATTTT.

This clone appeared a single time. This chain links TRBV18 with TRBJ1-1; TRBD1 is a possible D gene (6 bases). The CDR3 runs 13 residues. Germline CDR1 KGHSH, CDR2 LQKENI. V was cut by 3 bases and J by 6 bases, with 11 bases left in between. As DNA, the CDR3 is TGTGCCAGCTCACCCGAGACAGGTTCTGAAGCTTTCTTT. It yields the protein CASSPETGSEAFF.

The chain carries TRBV2 and TRBJ2-3, with D possibly being TRBD2 (6 bases). The length of the CDR3 is 14 residues. In germline, CDR1 is SNHLY, CDR2 FYNNEI. The V gene lost 6 bases and the J gene lost 0 bases, with 10 bases spanning the gap. CDR3 region: CASSGGASTDTQYF. The CDR3 bases are TGTGCCAGCAGCGGCGGGGCCAGCACAGATACGCAGTATTTT. The full variable domain, in which reference TRBV2 and TRBJ2-3 provide the parts outside the CDR3, is EPEVTQTPSHQVTQMGQEVILRCVPISNHLYFYWYRQILGQKVEFLVSFYNNEISEKSEIFDDQFSVERPDGSNFTLKIRSTKLEDSAMYFCASSGGASTDTQYFGPGTRLTVL.

This chain uses TRBV19 with TRBJ1-5; 8 positions match TRBD1. CDR1 LNHDA and CDR2 SQIVND come from the germline V gene (reference sequence). The V gene end was trimmed by 7 bases and the J gene end by 5 bases; junction bases not matched to a gene: 10. The CDR3 runs 15 residues. CDR3 residues: CASTEGQGRYQPQHF. The CDR3 DNA is TGTGCCAGTACTGAAGGACAGGGCCGTTATCAGCCCCAGCATTTT.

The chain recombines TRBV6-6 with TRBJ1-6; 9 bases agree with TRBD1. Trimming removed 7 bases from V and 5 bases from J; junction bases left unmatched: 6. The CDR3 is made up of 15 amino acids. CDR1 MNHNY and CDR2 SVGAGI come from the germline V gene (reference sequence). For the CDR3, the DNA is TGTGCCAGCACCCGGACAGGGGTGAATAATTCACCCCTCCACTTT. It yields the protein CASTRTGVNNSPLHF.

The CDR3: CSVEHDRESLGYTF. CDR3 nucleotides: TGCAGCGTGGAACACGACAGGGAAAGCCTGGGCTACACCTTC. This chain links TRBV29-1 with TRBJ1-2, with 7 bases identical to TRBD1. Trimming removed 6 bases from V and 8 bases from J; junction bases left unmatched: 15. The CDR3 consists of 14 residues. Germline V gene data show CDR1 as SQVTM and CDR2 as ANQGSEA. Using reference TRBV29-1 and TRBJ1-2 for the parts outside the CDR3, the full variable domain is SAVISQKPSRDICQRGTSLTIQCQVDSQVTMMFWYRQQPGQSLTLIATANQGSEATYESGFVIDKFPISRPNLTFSTLTVSNMSPEDSSIYLCSVEHDRESLGYTFGSGTRLTVV.

V usage is TRBV28 and J usage is TRBJ1-1, with 7 bases fitting TRBD1. Germline-derived CDR1 and CDR2 are MDHEN and SYDVKM. The trim removed 4 bases at V and 2 bases at J, leaving 7 bases unmatched. The CDR3 covers 15 residues. The CDR3 region is CASSSPGTANTEAFF. In nucleotides, the CDR3 is TGTGCCAGCAGTTCTCCTGGGACAGCTAACACTGAAGCTTTCTTT.

The genes are TRBV7-9 and TRBJ2-3; D is possibly TRBD2 (5 bases). CDR1 is SEHNR and CDR2 is FQNEAQ in the germline V gene (reference sequence). Trimming took off 5 bases at V and 3 bases at J, with 9 bases between the two ends. The CDR3 has 13 amino acids. The CDR3 coding sequence is TGTGCCAGCAGCGCCCGGACTACAGATACGCAGTATTTT. The encoded protein is CASSARTTDTQYF.

The chain employs TRBV5-1 and TRBJ2-1, with a tentative D call TRBD2 (8 bases). Germline V lookup: CDR1 SGHRS, CDR2 YFSETQ. The CDR3 is 19 residues long. The V and J ends lost 3 bases and 0 bases respectively, with 22 bases between them. The CDR3 nucleotides read TGCGCCAGCAGCTCCACGACAGGGTCCGGGACTAGCTCCTACAATGAGCAGTTCTTC. Protein product: CASSSTTGSGTSSYNEQFF.

The CDR3 bases are TGTGCCAGCAGTTTTACCCTCGGACAGTTTAACTATGGCTACACCTTC. Its translation is CASSFTLGQFNYGYTF. The chain recombines TRBV6-5 with TRBJ1-2, with D perhaps TRBD1 (6 bases). V lost 4 bases to trimming and J lost 1 base, with 16 bases between them. The CDR3 has 16 amino acids. Germline lookup yields CDR1 MNHEY and CDR2 SVGAGI.

The chain is built from TRBV5-1 and TRBJ2-5; TRBD2 matches 10 bases. V was clipped by 2 bases and J by 6 bases; unmatched bases: 4. CDR1 is SGHRS and CDR2 is YFSETQ in the germline V gene. The CDR3 has 14 amino acids. The CDR3 DNA reads TGCGCCAGCAGCTTAGCGGGGGGGCGACAGACCCAGTACTTC. Translated: CASSLAGGRQTQYF.

J is TRBJ1-2 and V is TRBV28; D call uncertain. The CDR3 loop spans 12 amino acids. Deletions cut 6 bases from V and 4 bases from J, with 9 bases between. Germline V gene lookup returns CDR1 MDHEN and CDR2 SYDVKM. The CDR3 DNA follows: TGTGCCAGCAGGGTAAACAGCTATGGCTACACCTTC. Translating it yields CASRVNSYGYTF.

CDR3: CASSESGTGVAFF. CDR3 coding DNA: TGTGCCAGCAGTGAAAGCGGCACGGGGGTGGCTTTCTTT. This chain uses TRBV2 with TRBJ1-1, with TRBD1 as a possible D gene (5 bases). Germline CDR1 is SNHLY and CDR2 is FYNNEI. Trimming removed 2 bases at V and 11 bases at J, with 15 bases between. The CDR3 totals 13 residues.

The chain employs TRBV19 and TRBJ2-6; 7 bases agree with TRBD1. Germline trimming cut 8 bases from V and 1 base from J; bases unmatched to any gene: 8. In germline, CDR1 is LNHDA, CDR2 SQIVND (reference sequence). The CDR3 runs 16 residues. For the CDR3, the DNA is TGTGCCAGTGCACAGGGGATTGGTTCTGGGGCCAACGTCCTGACTTTC. It is translated as CASAQGIGSGANVLTF.

CDR3 sequence (DNA): TGTGCCAGCAGGCCGGGAGGGACTAATGAAAAACTGTTTTTT. Amino acid sequence: CASRPGGTNEKLFF. This sequence joins TRBV28 and TRBJ1-4; D gene ambiguous. Trimming took off 6 bases at V and 2 bases at J, with 10 bases between the two ends. The length of the CDR3 is 14 residues. Germline values: CDR1 MDHEN, CDR2 SYDVKM.

The CDR3 DNA reads as TGTGCCTGGGCCGGGACACCGAACACCGGGGAGCTGTTTTTT. Its protein product is CAWAGTPNTGELFF. This chain uses TRBV30 with TRBJ2-2; a weak D match, TRBD1 (6 bases). Germline CDR1 and CDR2: GTSNPN and SVGIG (reference sequence). CDR3 length: 14 residues. Between the trimmed V and J ends, which lost 5 bases and 0 bases, there was a span of 10 bases.

The chain uses TRBV24-1 and TRBJ2-3, with 11 bases matching TRBD1. V dropped 3 bases and J dropped 7; count of bases not matched to a gene: 8. CDR3 length equals 16 residues. Germline CDR1 and CDR2: KGHDR and SFDVKD. CDR3 DNA sequence: TGTGCCACCAGTGATCCCGGACAGGGGGCTGTGAATACGCAGTATTTT. Protein product: CATSDPGQGAVNTQYF.

The chain has TRBV7-9 and TRBJ2-7; TRBD1 aligns across 8 bases. V was clipped by 9 bases and J by 7 bases; unmatched bases: 14. Germline V lookup: CDR1 SEHNR, CDR2 FQNEAQ (reference sequence). The CDR3 runs to 14 residues. The CDR3 loop reads CASTHAGGLGEQYF. DNA for the CDR3: TGTGCCAGTACGCACGCAGGGGGCTTGGGGGAGCAGTACTTC.

This chain connects TRBV7-9 to TRBJ1-1; D may be TRBD1 (5 bases). The V gene's germline CDR1 is SEHNR and CDR2 FQNEAQ (reference sequence). The CDR3 is 15 residues long. The V gene lost 5 bases and the J gene lost 0 bases, with 13 bases spanning the gap. This chain's CDR3 is CASSPTATMNTEAFF. CDR3 coding DNA: TGTGCCAGCAGCCCGACAGCAACTATGAACACTGAAGCTTTCTTT.

The rearrangement joins TRBV28 to TRBJ1-5; D is uncertain. V shed 3 bases and J shed 2 bases, with 14 bases lying between them. This CDR3 is 16 amino acids long. Per the germline V gene, CDR1 is MDHEN and CDR2 is SYDVKM. CDR3 sequence reads: CASSLRAGSGNQPQHF. The DNA of the CDR3 is TGTGCCAGCAGTTTGCGGGCAGGTTCAGGCAATCAGCCCCAGCATTTT. The complete variable domain, with remaining parts taken from reference TRBV28 and TRBJ1-5, reads DVKVTQSSRYLVKRTGEKVFLECVQDMDHENMFWYRQDPGLGLRLIYFSYDVKMKEKGDIPEGYSVSREKKERFSLILESASTNQTSMYLCASSLRAGSGNQPQHFGDGTRLSIL.

The chain combines TRBV19 with TRBJ1-1; D not resolved. Trimming cost V 5 bases and J 0 bases, with 10 bases left between them. CDR3 length: 14 amino acids. Germline V gene lookup returns CDR1 LNHDA and CDR2 SQIVND (reference sequence). The DNA for the CDR3 is TGTGCCAGTAGTCCTAGTGGGTTGAACACTGAAGCTTTCTTT. Translation gives CASSPSGLNTEAFF.

In its sample, this clone was seen once. V usage is TRBV6-5 and J usage is TRBJ1-3; D unclear. The V end was cut by 4 bases, the J end by 1 base, with 8 bases between. CDR1 and CDR2 from the germline V gene are MNHEY and SVGAGI. The CDR3 spans 14 residues. CDR3 coding DNA: TGTGCCAGCAGTTTCGACACTTCTGGAAACACCATATATTTT. Its protein is CASSFDTSGNTIYF.

The chain links TRBV5-1 to TRBJ1-1; D is undetermined. Deletions cut 0 bases from V and 3 bases from J, with 12 bases between. The CDR3 runs to 15 residues. Germline CDR1 reads SGHRS; CDR2 reads YFSETQ. DNA of the CDR3: TGCGCCAGCAGCTTGGAGGTCCTAGTTTACACTGAAGCTTTCTTT. Amino acids: CASSLEVLVYTEAFF.

The CDR3 loop is CASSPDRAYGYTF. The CDR3 DNA reads as TGTGCCAGCAGCCCGGACAGGGCCTATGGCTACACCTTC. The rearrangement joins TRBV5-4 to TRBJ1-2; 8 bases are a match to TRBD1. CDR3 length equals 13 residues. J lost 4 bases, V lost 4 bases, and 3 bases had no gene match. Germline CDR1 SGHNT, CDR2 YYREEE (reference sequence). Filled out from reference TRBV5-4 and TRBJ1-2, the complete variable domain reads ETGVTQSPTHLIKTRGQQVTLRCSSQSGHNTVSWYQQALGQGPQFIFQYYREEENGRGNFPPRFSGLQFPNYSSELNVNALELDDSALYLCASSPDRAYGYTFGSGTRLTVV.